The rows below give T cell receptor beta chains drawn from one sample of a study of blood T cell repertoires in COVID-19. Repertoires were generated with immunoSEQ multiplex PCR, while TCRdb's copy carries only in-frame clones and drops some. The sample lists approximately 150,000 clones, approximately 95% occurring once. Sequenced sample: peripheral blood. Receptors were obtained from a woman aged 55-70 years with COVID-19, enrolled during active disease. The CDR3 runs from the conserved cysteine through the conserved F or W. The order of the fields is D gene, clone size, V gene, J gene, CDR3 DNA, CDR3 protein. The D gene is left open where the match is weak. A clone size is listed for some rows: how often the clone was seen (once, few, many), or a class if it is expanded.

-	once	TRBV7-2	TRBJ1-3	TGTGCCAGCAGCCTGACACCATCTGGAAACACCATATATTTT	CASSLTPSGNTIYF
-	-	TRBV27	TRBJ2-2	TGTGCCAGCAGTTTTAACAGAGACACCGGGGAGCTGTTTTTT	CASSFNRDTGELFF
TRBD1	-	TRBV6-5	TRBJ2-5	TGTGCCAGCAGTTTCGCGGACAGGGGTGGAGAGACCCAGTACTTC	CASSFADRGGETQYF
-	few	TRBV6-5	TRBJ2-7	TGTGCCAGCAGTCGGGGGACAGCCGATTACGAGCAGTACTTC	CASSRGTADYEQYF
-	-	TRBV19	TRBJ2-1	TGTGCCAGTAGTATACGAGACTCGAATGAGCAGTTCTTC	CASSIRDSNEQFF
-	-	TRBV11-3	TRBJ2-1	TGTGCCAGCAGCTTAGACCGGGGGTGGGGCAATGAGCAGTTCTTC	CASSLDRGWGNEQFF
-	-	TRBV4-2	TRBJ1-5	TGTGCCAGCAGCCACCGGGACTTGAGCAATCAGCCCCAGCATTTT	CASSHRDLSNQPQHF
-	once	TRBV7-9	TRBJ1-2	TGTGCCAGCAGCTTCCGAGCCTATGGCTACACCTTC	CASSFRAYGYTF
TRBD1	-	TRBV19	TRBJ1-6	TGTGCCAGTAGTACCGGGACAGCCCTTAATTCACCCCTCCACTTT	CASSTGTALNSPLHF
-	-	TRBV10-3	TRBJ1-1	TGTGCCATCGCGAAAGGGGACACTGAAGCTTTCTTT	CAIAKGDTEAFF
TRBD2	-	TRBV5-4	TRBJ2-5	TGTGCCAGCAGCCGTACTAGCGCAAATCAAGAGACCCAGTACTTC	CASSRTSANQETQYF
TRBD1	-	TRBV4-3	TRBJ2-1	TGCGCCAGCAGCCACGCCGGCAGGGGGCCATACAATGAGCAGTTCTTC	CASSHAGRGPYNEQFF
TRBD1	-	TRBV5-8	TRBJ2-5	TGTGCCAGCAGCTTATACAGGGGGTTAGGGGAAGAGACCCAGTACTTC	CASSLYRGLGEETQYF